The 19 T cell receptor beta chains reported below all come from one sample, sequenced in a study of blood T cell repertoires in COVID-19. Clones were read by immunoSEQ multiplex PCR, and TCRdb kept only the in-frame ones, dropping some. Of about 250,000 clones in the sample, approximately 82% were seen once. The sequenced sample consisted of peripheral blood. Receptors originate from an elderly man with acute or convalescent COVID-19.

The V gene is TRBV5-1, the J gene TRBJ2-1; D possibly corresponds to TRBD2 (6 bases). Trimming took 3 bases from V and 2 from J, leaving 12 bases between them. CDR1 is SGHRS and CDR2 is YFSETQ in the germline V gene. The CDR3 covers 15 residues. The CDR3 loop reads CASSWGAGPYNEQFF. The CDR3 DNA is TGCGCCAGCAGCTGGGGAGCGGGCCCCTACAATGAGCAGTTCTTC.

CDR3 sequence reads: CASSLRPTSSQAGEQFF. The CDR3, as DNA: TGTGCCAGCAGCTTACGGCCTACCTCCTCCCAAGCGGGTGAGCAGTTCTTC. The V call is TRBV11-2, the J call TRBJ2-1; tentative D call: TRBD2 (6 bases). V was cut by 2 bases and J by 9 bases, with 23 bases left in between. CDR1 is SGHAT and CDR2 is FQNNGV in the germline V gene. The CDR3 is made up of 17 amino acids.

The chain couples TRBV4-1 to TRBJ2-1; 9 bases map to TRBD2. V lost 4 bases, J lost 7 bases, and 5 bases stayed unmatched. The CDR3 is 14 amino acids. Germline CDR1 reads MGHRA; CDR2 reads YSYEKL. This CDR3 reads CASSPGTSKNEQFF. DNA of the CDR3: TGCGCCAGCAGCCCCGGGACTAGCAAAAATGAGCAGTTCTTC.

The rearrangement joins TRBV3-1 (or the pseudogene TRBV3-2) to TRBJ2-1; D is ambiguous. Trimming cost V 5 bases and J 0 bases, with 14 bases left between them. Germline V gene sequence: CDR1 LGHDT, CDR2 YNNKEL (reference sequence). CDR3 length: 16 amino acids. The CDR3 reads CASSAKYGGSYNEQFF. As DNA, the CDR3 is TGTGCCAGCAGCGCCAAGTACGGTGGCTCCTACAATGAGCAGTTCTTC.

The chain combines TRBV5-1 with TRBJ2-1; unclear D gene. Trimming pared 2 bases from V and 0 bases from J, leaving 6 bases between. There are 14 residues in the CDR3. Per the germline V gene, CDR1 is SGHRS and CDR2 is YFSETQ. CDR3 coding DNA: TGCGCCAGCAGCTTAACAGACTCCTACAATGAGCAGTTCTTC. This codes for CASSLTDSYNEQFF.

This clone has just a few counts. The chain carries TRBV5-1 and TRBJ2-2; 7 bases line up with TRBD1. The CDR3 has 14 amino acids. J was trimmed by 0 bases and V by 7 bases; bases with no gene match: 3. Germline V gene data show CDR1 as SGHRS and CDR2 as YFSETQ. DNA for the CDR3: TGCGCCAGCCAAGGGACAGCGAACACCGGGGAGCTGTTTTTT. It specifies CASQGTANTGELFF.

This chain connects TRBV11-2 to TRBJ1-2, with 8 bases that match TRBD1. This CDR3 comprises 13 residues. The germline V gene has CDR1 SGHAT and CDR2 FQNNGV. V shed 3 bases, J shed 8 bases, and the junction held 5 bases outside the gene matches. This CDR3 is CASSFTGGEGYTF. The CDR3 nucleotides are TGTGCCAGCAGCTTCACAGGGGGAGAAGGCTACACCTTC.

The chain has TRBV3-1 (or the pseudogene TRBV3-2) and TRBJ2-7; D perhaps matches TRBD2 (6 bases). CDR1 is LGHDT, CDR2 YNNKEL, per germline (reference sequence). The CDR3 extends over 16 amino acids. Trimming took off 1 base at V and 0 bases at J, with 13 bases between the two ends. The CDR3 DNA reads TGTGCCAGCAGCCAAGGCCCCGCTAGCGACTCCTACGAGCAGTACTTC. It translates to CASSQGPASDSYEQYF.

V and J are TRBV5-4 and TRBJ2-1; TRBD2 aligns across 7 bases. This CDR3 is built from 14 residues. The V and J ends lost 4 bases and 4 bases, in that order; junction bases with no gene match: 5. Looked up from germline, CDR1 is SGHNT and CDR2 is YYREEE (reference sequence). In DNA, the CDR3 is TGTGCCAGCAGCAGGGCTAGCGGATACAATGAGCAGTTCTTC. Its translation: CASSRASGYNEQFF.

The chain combines TRBV30 with TRBJ2-1, with 10 bases lining up with TRBD2. The junction had 11 bases not matched to a gene; V was cut back by 2 bases and J by 7 bases. This CDR3 is 16 amino acids long. The germline V gene has CDR1 GTSNPN and CDR2 SVGIG (reference sequence). The CDR3 sequence: CAWSRTERGGRNEQFF. The CDR3 nucleotides read TGTGCCTGGAGTCGCACAGAGCGGGGGGGTAGGAATGAGCAGTTCTTC. The variable domain in full, with the rest retrieved from reference TRBV30 and TRBJ2-1, is SQTIHQWPATLVQPVGSPLSLECTVEGTSNPNLYWYRQAAGRGLQLLFYSVGIGQISSEVPQNLSASRPQDRQFILSSKKLLLSDSGFYLCAWSRTERGGRNEQFFGPGTRLTVL.

This clone has a single count. This chain uses TRBV5-1 with TRBJ2-5; TRBD2 aligns across 10 bases. The CDR3 extends over 15 amino acids. With 3 bases clipped from V and 7 bases from J, the junction kept 9 bases outside the gene matches. The germline V gene has CDR1 SGHRS and CDR2 YFSETQ. The CDR3 sequence is CASSSSSSGSGTQYF. DNA for the CDR3: TGCGCCAGCAGCTCGTCGTCTAGCGGGAGTGGGACCCAGTACTTC.

This clone was detected only once. The gene calls are TRBV6-5 and TRBJ2-1, with D possibly TRBD2 on 6 matching bases. CDR3 length: 15 amino acids. Trimming removed 6 bases from V and 1 base from J, with 13 bases in between. CDR1 is MNHEY and CDR2 is SVGAGI in the germline V gene. The CDR3 bases are TGTGCCAGCAGCCCCCATGGGAGGTCCTACAATGAGCAGTTCTTC. Translating it yields CASSPHGRSYNEQFF.

The chain employs TRBV19 and TRBJ2-6, with TRBD1 identical over 7 bases. CDR3 length: 17 amino acids. V was pared by 6 bases and J by 0 bases, with 8 bases of the junction left unmatched. The germline gives CDR1 LNHDA, CDR2 SQIVND (reference sequence). In DNA, the CDR3 is TGTGCCAGTAGCCAGGACAGGTCTATCTCTGGGGCCAACGTCCTGACTTTC. Amino acid sequence: CASSQDRSISGANVLTF. Drawing the rest from reference TRBV19 and TRBJ2-6, the complete variable domain is DGGITQSPKYLFRKEGQNVTLSCEQNLNHDAMYWYRQDPGQGLRLIYYSQIVNDFQKGDIAEGYSVSREKKESFPLTVTSAQKNPTAFYLCASSQDRSISGANVLTFGAGSRLTVL.

V gene TRBV6-5 combines with J gene TRBJ2-5, with a weak D call TRBD1 (6 bases). The CDR3 sequence is 14 residues long. V was shortened by 6 bases and J by 1 base, with 12 bases between the two germline ends. Per germline, CDR1 MNHEY and CDR2 SVGAGI. The CDR3 DNA is TGTGCCAGCAGACGGACAGCCATCCAAGAGACCCAGTACTTC. Translation: CASRRTAIQETQYF.

This clone occurred a few times. The chain uses TRBV3-1 (or the pseudogene TRBV3-2) and TRBJ1-3; D gene ambiguous. Trimming removed 1 base at V and 1 base at J, with 11 bases between. CDR3 length: 16 amino acids. Germline values: CDR1 LGHDT, CDR2 YNNKEL (reference sequence). The CDR3: CASSQVRATSGNTIYF. CDR3 sequence (DNA): TGTGCCAGCAGCCAAGTGAGGGCGACTTCTGGAAACACCATATATTTT.

The chain carries TRBV6-1 and TRBJ2-7; a weak D match, TRBD1 (6 bases). Germline assignment: CDR1 MNHNS and CDR2 SASEGT. V was clipped by 3 bases and J by 3 bases, with 18 bases between them. This CDR3 contains 16 residues. The CDR3 reads CASSDPSLRGDYEQYF. CDR3 nucleotide sequence: TGTGCCAGCAGTGACCCGTCCCTCAGGGGTGACTACGAGCAGTACTTC.

The rearrangement uses TRBV6-5 and TRBJ1-4; 7 positions match TRBD1. J gave up 5 bases and V 9 bases, and 6 bases lay outside the gene matches. In germline, CDR1 is MNHEY, CDR2 SVGAGI. The CDR3 totals 13 residues. CDR3 loop: CASQQTGNEKLFF. The CDR3 DNA is TGTGCCAGTCAACAGACAGGGAATGAAAAACTGTTTTTT.

The table lists this clone with a few counts. The gene calls are TRBV13 and TRBJ1-2; the D is unclear. From germline, CDR1 is PRHDT and CDR2 FYEKMQ (reference sequence). The CDR3 has 15 residues. Trimming pared 7 bases from V and 3 bases from J, leaving 18 bases between. As DNA, the CDR3 is TGTGCCAGCAAATCCCCCTTCGGTCCGGACTATGGCTACACCTTC. Translating it yields CASKSPFGPDYGYTF.

The chain carries TRBV7-2 and TRBJ2-1, with 9 bases identical to TRBD2. Germline-derived CDR1 and CDR2 are SGHTA and FQGNSA. The V segment lost 5 bases and the J segment 5 bases; nucleotides outside the gene matches: 13. This CDR3 region has 17 residues. The CDR3 region has the DNA TGTGCCAGCAGCCCAAGGCTCACTAGCGGGCTACACAATGAGCAGTTCTTC. The encoded protein is CASSPRLTSGLHNEQFF.